This TCR beta chain is drawn from a study of T cells in Graves' hyperthyroidism and ophthalmopathy. Across the study: The authors collected peripheral blood at initial diagnosis, before any treatment.

This clonotype was counted between two and nine times. The antigen is unknown. Graves' hyperthyroidism was deemed stable absent ophthalmopathy progression within 18 months. Findings of the study overall: Stable hyperthyroidism and ophthalmopathy were separated using 13 V-J signatures.

The CDR3 loop spans 14 amino acids. Trimming shortened V by 3 bases and J by 3 bases, and 11 bases separated the two germline ends. Germline V gene lookup returns CDR1 MDHEN and CDR2 SYDVKM. TCR beta CDR3 regions were amplified from RNA transcripts. First-round RT-PCR with HTBI primers amplified the TCR CDR3 region. TCRdb recomputed calls from the multiplex PCR reads with MiXCR, one row per CDR3 protein. The sample records about 560,000 distinct CDR3 sequences, roughly 15% being singletons. The clonotype comes from a woman aged 40 to 50 with Graves' hyperthyroidism. What was sequenced was blood. V gene TRBV28 combines with J gene TRBJ1-1; unclear D gene. The CDR3 reads CASSLSIKDTEAFF. CDR3 in DNA: TGTGCCAGCAGTTTGTCCATAAAGGACACTGAAGCTTTCTTT.